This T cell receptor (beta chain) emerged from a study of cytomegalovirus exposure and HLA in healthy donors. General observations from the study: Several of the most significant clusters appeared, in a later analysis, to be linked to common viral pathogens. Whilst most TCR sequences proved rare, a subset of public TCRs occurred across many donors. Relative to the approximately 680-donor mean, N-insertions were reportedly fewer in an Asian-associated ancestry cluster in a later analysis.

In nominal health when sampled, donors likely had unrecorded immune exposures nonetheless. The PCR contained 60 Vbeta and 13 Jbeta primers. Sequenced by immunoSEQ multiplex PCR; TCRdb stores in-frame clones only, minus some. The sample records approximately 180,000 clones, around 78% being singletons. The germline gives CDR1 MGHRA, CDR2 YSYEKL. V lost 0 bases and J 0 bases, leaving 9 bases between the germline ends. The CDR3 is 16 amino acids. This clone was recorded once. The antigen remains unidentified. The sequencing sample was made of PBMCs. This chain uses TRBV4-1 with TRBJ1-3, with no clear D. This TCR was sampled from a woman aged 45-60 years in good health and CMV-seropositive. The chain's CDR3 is CASSQDPIYSGNTIYF. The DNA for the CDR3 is TGCGCCAGCAGCCAAGATCCTATCTACTCTGGAAACACCATATATTTT.